The present T cell receptor beta chain was sequenced within a study of T cells in Graves' hyperthyroidism and ophthalmopathy (dated by TCRdb to the late 2010s). Regarding the complete study: Peripheral blood samples were taken at initial diagnosis, before any treatment was given. To identify distinguishing TCR V-J signatures, a discovery cohort of about a hundred patients was used, comprising 43 with Graves' ophthalmopathy and approximately 58 with stable Graves' hyperthyroidism. Whether ophthalmopathy could be predicted prospectively was tested in an independent validation cohort made up of under 20 hyperthyroidism patients plus 17 patients who later progressed to ophthalmopathy. For training and testing, the approximately 92 patients in the discovery cohort were randomly divided in a 7:3 ratio. The study also compared thyroid tissue and blood T-cell repertoires from 5 to 7 Graves' hyperthyroidism patients. Once sampling was done, hyperthyroidism patients were given methimazole at a starting dose of 30 mg daily, whereas ophthalmopathy patients were given high-dose intravenous methylprednisolone. TCR Vbeta CDR3 sequencing of roughly 140 peripheral blood samples (43 ophthalmopathy, about 80 hyperthyroidism and roughly 17 progressor patients) is reported in the paper. What the research found in general, with its limitations: Most expanded thyroid clonotypes (frequency above 0.001) were also detected in blood, a finding suggesting that blood repertoires may reflect thyroid immune responses. No statistical method was used to set the sample size in advance, and investigators knew the group allocation. A model built on a 13 V-J signature distinguished ophthalmopathy from stable hyperthyroidism, reaching 85% to 90% sensitivity and approximately 81% specificity in cross-validation and 80%/75% in testing. In validation, progression to ophthalmopathy was predicted by the model with nearly 71% sensitivity and 72% to 85% specificity, a median of about 6.4 months before onset.

The TCR beta CDR3 regions were amplified from the RNA transcripts. A first-round RT-PCR of the TCR CDR3 used the HTBI primer set with the Qiagen OneStep RT-PCR kit. Libraries were constructed in a second round of multiplex PCR, after which size selection and purification were carried out. Libraries were sequenced paired-end with 100 bp reads on an Illumina HiSeq2000. From the authors' description of their analysis: SOAPnuke was used to process the raw data, throwing out any read that contained adapters or uncalled bases, had a mean Phred below 15, or lacked an exact constant-primer or identifier match. COPE v1.2.5 was used to merge the high-quality paired reads, and each unique nucleotide sequence was defined as a clonotype. MiTCR v1.1 was used to align the clonotypes against IMGT TRBV, TRBD and TRBJ reference segments. Analysis was restricted to V-J combinations with a frequency above 0.0001, which covered roughly 99% of repertoires. A TCS score was defined as the ratio between F50 (clonal expansion) and ExV (chaos), using BLOSUM62-based TCRdist between CDR3 peptides within each V-J. Welch's t-statistics and random forest reduced roughly 500 V-J features to fewer than 15, which were used in a naive Bayes classifier (R e1071). TCRdb reprocessed the public reads (quality trimming at Q25 with fastp, clone calling with MiXCR) and kept in-frame beta chains. When rows share a CDR3 protein, they turn into one entry using the most common DNA and genes. V and J calls and clone size were set by TCRdb, not the authors. Counted in this sample were around 690,000 distinct CDR3 sequences; about a fifth of them appeared once. The biggest ten clones account for under 35% of the sample.

This clonotype was seen at least ten times. Its binding antigen is unknown. Nothing much larger sits one base from this clone, and base qualities are not available. CDR1 and CDR2 were assigned from the germline V gene as SGHDT and YYEEEE. From the cysteine up to the phenylalanine, the CDR3 has a length of 16 residues. Of all the DNA, just the CDR3 is kept, 48 bases in frame from base 1. V and J lose 1 base and 3 bases, and a span of 15 bases separates them. Ophthalmopathy patients had moderately to severely active disease, Clinical Activity Score of at least 3, NOSPECS grade of at least 4, and duration under 3 months. Patients with uncontrolled infections, other autoimmune diseases, pregnancy or lactation were excluded. Diagnoses relied on clinical symptoms, serum thyroxine and TRAb, thyroid ultrasound and orbital computed tomography. PBMCs were isolated from 7.5 to 10 ml of fresh peripheral blood by Ficoll-Paque density gradient centrifugation. Trizol reagent was used to extract total RNA, and RNA quality was then checked on an Agilent 2100 Bioanalyzer.

This TCR was sampled from a man aged 30-40 years with Graves' ophthalmopathy. In this chain, TRBV5-6 is recombined with TRBJ2-3; a weak D assignment points to TRBD2 (6 bases agree). Sequences were obtained from blood. CDR3 reads: CASSLFSGVLTDTQYF. The sequence in DNA is TGTGCCAGCAGCTTGTTCTCGGGAGTACTGACAGATACGCAGTATTTT.